This TCR beta chain was recorded in a study of CD8 T cells in ankylosing spondylitis. The TCR beta libraries were generated through quantitative 5'-RACE incorporating molecular barcodes. Using its own MiXCR run on the 5' RACE reads, TCRdb lists one record per CDR3 protein. Among approximately 350,000 distinct CDR3 sequences listed, roughly 20% were seen once. Broader study findings: Disease-linked clones reportedly concentrated significantly in matched ankylosing spondylitis synovial fluid. Some motif variants had been reported before (in reactive arthritis synovial fluid and blood).

The CDR3 contains 16 residues. V lost 6 bases and J lost 8; bases outside the gene matches: 16. A remark on this clonotype: Antigen specificity is unknown.

This sequence was found in a male donor with ankylosing spondylitis or in good health (not recorded which). This chain connects TRBV12-3 or TRBV12-4 to TRBJ2-1; 7 bases align to TRBD1. Sequencing input: blood, either unsorted or a sorted T cell fraction (not recorded which). The DNA for the CDR3 is TGTGCCAGCAGGGCACGCGACAGGGTTGAGTACGATGAGCAGTTCTTC. Its translation: CASRARDRVEYDEQFF.